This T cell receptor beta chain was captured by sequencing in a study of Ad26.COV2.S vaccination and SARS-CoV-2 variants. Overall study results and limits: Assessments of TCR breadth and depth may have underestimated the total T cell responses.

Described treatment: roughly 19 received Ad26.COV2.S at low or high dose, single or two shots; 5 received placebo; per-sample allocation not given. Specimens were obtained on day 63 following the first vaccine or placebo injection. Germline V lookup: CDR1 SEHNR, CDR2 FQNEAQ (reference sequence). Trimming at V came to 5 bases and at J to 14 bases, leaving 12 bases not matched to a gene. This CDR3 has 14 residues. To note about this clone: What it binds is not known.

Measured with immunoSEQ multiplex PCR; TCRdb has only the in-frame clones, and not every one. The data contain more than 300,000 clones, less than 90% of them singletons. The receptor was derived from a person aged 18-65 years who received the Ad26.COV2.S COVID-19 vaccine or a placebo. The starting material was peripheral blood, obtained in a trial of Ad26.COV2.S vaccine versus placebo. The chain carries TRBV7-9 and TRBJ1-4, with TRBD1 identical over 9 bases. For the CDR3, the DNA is TGTGCCAGCAGCCCGGAATACAGGGGGCGCGGCCTGTTTTTT. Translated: CASSPEYRGRGLFF. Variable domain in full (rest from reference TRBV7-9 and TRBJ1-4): DTGVSQNPRHKITKRGQNVTFRCDPISEHNRLYWYRQTLGQGPEFLTYFQNEAQLEKSRLLSDRFSAERPKGSFSTLEIQRTEQGDSAMYLCASSPEYRGRGLFFGSGTQLSVL.